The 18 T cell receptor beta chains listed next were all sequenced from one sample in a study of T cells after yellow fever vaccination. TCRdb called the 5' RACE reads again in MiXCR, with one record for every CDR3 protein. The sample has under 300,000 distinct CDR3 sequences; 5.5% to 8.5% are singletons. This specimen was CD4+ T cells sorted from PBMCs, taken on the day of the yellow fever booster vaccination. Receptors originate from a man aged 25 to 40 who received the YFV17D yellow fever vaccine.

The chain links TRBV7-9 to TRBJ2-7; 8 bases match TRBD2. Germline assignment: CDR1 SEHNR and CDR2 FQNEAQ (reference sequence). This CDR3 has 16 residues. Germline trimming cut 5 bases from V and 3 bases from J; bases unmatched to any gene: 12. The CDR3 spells CASSPGGLAGRYEQYF. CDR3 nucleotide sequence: TGTGCCAGCAGCCCGGGAGGGCTAGCGGGCCGCTACGAGCAGTACTTC.

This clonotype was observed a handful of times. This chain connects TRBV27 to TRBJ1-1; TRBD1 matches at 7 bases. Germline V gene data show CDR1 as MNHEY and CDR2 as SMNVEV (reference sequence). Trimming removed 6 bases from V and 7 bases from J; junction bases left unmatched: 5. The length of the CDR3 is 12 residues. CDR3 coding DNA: TGTGCCAGCAGGACAGGGTATAATGAAGCTTTCTTT. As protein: CASRTGYNEAFF.

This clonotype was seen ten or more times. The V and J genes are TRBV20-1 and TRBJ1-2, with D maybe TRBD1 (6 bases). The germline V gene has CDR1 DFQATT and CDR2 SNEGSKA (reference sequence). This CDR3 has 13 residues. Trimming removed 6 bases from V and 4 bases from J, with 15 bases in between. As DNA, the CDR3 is TGCAGTGCCACCCCCCAGGGGTTCTATGGCTACACCTTC. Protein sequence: CSATPQGFYGYTF.

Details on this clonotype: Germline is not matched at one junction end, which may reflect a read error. Here the CDR3 reads CASSTPPDRVTLGEKLFF. DNA of the CDR3: TGTGCCAGCTCAACACCACCGGACAGGGTGACCCTCGGGGAAAAACTGTTTTTT. This chain connects TRBV18 to TRBJ1-4; 8 nucleotides match TRBD1. Germline V lookup: CDR1 KGHSH, CDR2 LQKENI. CDR3 length equals 18 residues.

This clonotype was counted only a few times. The CDR3 DNA is TGCGCCAGCAGCCCAACGGGACTAGCGGGAGTCGAGCTGTTTTTT. It codes for CASSPTGLAGVELFF. The chain joins TRBV5-1 to TRBJ2-2; 14 positions match TRBD2. The CDR3 covers 15 residues. Germline assignment: CDR1 SGHRS and CDR2 YFSETQ. Trimming removed 4 bases from V and 11 bases from J; junction bases left unmatched: 7.

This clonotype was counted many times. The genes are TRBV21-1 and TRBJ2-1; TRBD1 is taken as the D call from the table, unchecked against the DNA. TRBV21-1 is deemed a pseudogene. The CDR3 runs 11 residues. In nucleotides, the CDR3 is TGTGCCAGCAGCACCGGGTTTGAGCAGTTCTTC. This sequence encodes CASSTGFEQFF.

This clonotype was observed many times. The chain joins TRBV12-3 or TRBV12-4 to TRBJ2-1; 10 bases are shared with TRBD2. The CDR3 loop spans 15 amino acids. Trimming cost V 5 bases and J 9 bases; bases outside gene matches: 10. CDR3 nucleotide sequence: TGTGCCAGCAGTGCAAAGCGGGAGGGCCTAGGTGAGCAGTTCTTC. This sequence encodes CASSAKREGLGEQFF.

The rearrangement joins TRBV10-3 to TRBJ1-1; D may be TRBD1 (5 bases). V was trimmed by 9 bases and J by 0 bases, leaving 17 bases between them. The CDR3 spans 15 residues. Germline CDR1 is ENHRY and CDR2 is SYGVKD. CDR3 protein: CAMSGGVFMNTEAFF. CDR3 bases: TGTGCCATGTCCGGGGGGGTTTTCATGAACACTGAAGCTTTCTTT.

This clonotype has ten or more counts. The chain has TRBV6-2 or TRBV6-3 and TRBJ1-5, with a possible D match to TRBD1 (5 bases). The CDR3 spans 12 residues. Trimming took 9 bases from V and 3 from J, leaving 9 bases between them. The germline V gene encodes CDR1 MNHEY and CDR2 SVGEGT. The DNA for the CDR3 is TGTGCCAGTAAGGGACTCAATCAGCCCCAGCATTTT. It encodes CASKGLNQPQHF.

As DNA, the CDR3 is TGCAGCGGCCGGGACAAGTACTACGAGCAGTACTTC. This translates into CSGRDKYYEQYF. V and J are TRBV29-1 and TRBJ2-7; D might be TRBD1 (6 bases). The CDR3 spans 12 residues. Looked up from germline, CDR1 is SQVTM and CDR2 is ANQGSEA. V was pared by 7 bases and J by 3 bases, with 13 bases between.

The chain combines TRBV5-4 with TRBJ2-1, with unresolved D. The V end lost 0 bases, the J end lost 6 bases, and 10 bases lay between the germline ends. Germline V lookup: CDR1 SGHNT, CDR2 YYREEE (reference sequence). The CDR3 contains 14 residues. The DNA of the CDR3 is TGTGCCAGCAGCTTGGTCGACAATCCCAATGAGCAGTTCTTC. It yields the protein CASSLVDNPNEQFF.

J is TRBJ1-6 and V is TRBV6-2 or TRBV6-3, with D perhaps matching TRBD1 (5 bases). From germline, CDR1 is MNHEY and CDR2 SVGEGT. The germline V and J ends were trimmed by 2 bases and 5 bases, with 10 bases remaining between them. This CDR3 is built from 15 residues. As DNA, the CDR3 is TGTGCCAGCAGTTACACGGGACGGAATAATTCACCCCTCCACTTT. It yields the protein CASSYTGRNNSPLHF.

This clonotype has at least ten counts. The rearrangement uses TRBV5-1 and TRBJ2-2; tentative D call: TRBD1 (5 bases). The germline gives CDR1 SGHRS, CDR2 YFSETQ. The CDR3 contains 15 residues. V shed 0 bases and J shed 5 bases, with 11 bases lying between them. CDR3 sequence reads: CASSLEVAGTGELFF. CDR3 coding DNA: TGCGCCAGCAGCTTGGAGGTAGCAGGGACCGGGGAGCTGTTTTTT.

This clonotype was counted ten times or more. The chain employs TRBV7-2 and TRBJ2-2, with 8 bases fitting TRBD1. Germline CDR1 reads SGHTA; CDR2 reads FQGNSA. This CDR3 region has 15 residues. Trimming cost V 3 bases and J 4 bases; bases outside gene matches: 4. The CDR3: CASSFRTGSTGELFF. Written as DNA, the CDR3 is TGTGCCAGCAGCTTCCGGACAGGGAGCACCGGGGAGCTGTTTTTT. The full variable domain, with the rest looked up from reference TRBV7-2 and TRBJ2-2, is GAGVSQSPSNKVTEKGKDVELRCDPISGHTALYWYRQSLGQGLEFLIYFQGNSAPDKSGLPSDRFSAERTGGSVSTLTIQRTQQEDSAVYLCASSFRTGSTGELFFGEGSRLTVL.

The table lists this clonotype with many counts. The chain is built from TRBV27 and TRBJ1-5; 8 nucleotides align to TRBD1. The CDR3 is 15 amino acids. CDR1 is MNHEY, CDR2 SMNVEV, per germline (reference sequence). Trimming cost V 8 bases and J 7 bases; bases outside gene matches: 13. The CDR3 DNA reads TGTGCCAGCGGTAAACTCGACAGGGGCGGGCAGCCCCAGCATTTT. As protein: CASGKLDRGGQPQHF.

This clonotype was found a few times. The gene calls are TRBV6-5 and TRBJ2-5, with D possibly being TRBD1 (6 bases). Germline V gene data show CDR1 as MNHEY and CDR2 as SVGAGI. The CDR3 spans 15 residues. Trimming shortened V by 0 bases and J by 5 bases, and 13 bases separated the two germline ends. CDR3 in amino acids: CASSYSTGLGETQYF. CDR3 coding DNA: TGTGCCAGCAGTTACTCAACAGGGCTGGGGGAGACCCAGTACTTC.

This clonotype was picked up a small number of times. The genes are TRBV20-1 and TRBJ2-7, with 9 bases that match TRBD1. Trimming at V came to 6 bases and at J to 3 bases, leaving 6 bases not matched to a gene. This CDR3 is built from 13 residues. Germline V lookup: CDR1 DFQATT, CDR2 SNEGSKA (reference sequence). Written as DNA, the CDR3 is TGCAGTGCAAAGGGACAGGGCGGCTACGAGCAGTACTTC. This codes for CSAKGQGGYEQYF.

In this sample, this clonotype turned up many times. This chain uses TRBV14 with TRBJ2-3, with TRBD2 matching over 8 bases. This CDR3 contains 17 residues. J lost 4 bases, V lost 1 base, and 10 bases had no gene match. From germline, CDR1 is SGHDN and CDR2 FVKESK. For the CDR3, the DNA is TGTGCCAGCAGCCAAGTTACAGCGGGAGAGGTGGCAGATACGCAGTATTTT. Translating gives CASSQVTAGEVADTQYF.